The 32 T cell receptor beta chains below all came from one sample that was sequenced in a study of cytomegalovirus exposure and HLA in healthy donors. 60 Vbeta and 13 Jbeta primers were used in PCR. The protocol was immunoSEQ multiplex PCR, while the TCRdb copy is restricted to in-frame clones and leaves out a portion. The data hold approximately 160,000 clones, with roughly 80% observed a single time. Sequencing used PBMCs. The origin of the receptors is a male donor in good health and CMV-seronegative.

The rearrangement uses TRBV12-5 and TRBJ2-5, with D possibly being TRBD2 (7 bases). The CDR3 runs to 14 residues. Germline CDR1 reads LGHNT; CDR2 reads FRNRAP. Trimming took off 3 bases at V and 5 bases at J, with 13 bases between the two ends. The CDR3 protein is CASGLSGGAETQYF. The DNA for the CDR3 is TGTGCTAGTGGTTTATCGGGGGGCGCGGAGACCCAGTACTTC.

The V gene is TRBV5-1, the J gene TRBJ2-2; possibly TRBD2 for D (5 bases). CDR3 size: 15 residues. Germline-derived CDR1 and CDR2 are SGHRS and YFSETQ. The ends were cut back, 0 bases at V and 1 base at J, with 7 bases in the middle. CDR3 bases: TGCGCCAGCAGCTTGGTCGGAGGGAACACCGGGGAGCTGTTTTTT. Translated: CASSLVGGNTGELFF.

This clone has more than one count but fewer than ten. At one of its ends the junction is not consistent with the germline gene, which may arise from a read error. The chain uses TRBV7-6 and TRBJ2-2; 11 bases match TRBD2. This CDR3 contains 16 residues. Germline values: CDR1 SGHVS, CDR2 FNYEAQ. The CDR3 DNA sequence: TGTGCCAGCAGCCTAGCGGGGGGACCGAACACCGGGGAGCTGTTTTTT. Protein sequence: CASSLAGGPNTGELFF.

In DNA, the CDR3 is TGTGCCAGCAACCCCCCGGGTGTCTCCTATGGCTACACCTTC. This encodes CASNPPGVSYGYTF. V usage is TRBV28 and J usage is TRBJ1-2, with D uncertain. CDR3 length: 14 amino acids. Germline V gene sequence: CDR1 MDHEN, CDR2 SYDVKM. V gave up 7 bases and J gave up 4 bases, with 16 bases separating them.

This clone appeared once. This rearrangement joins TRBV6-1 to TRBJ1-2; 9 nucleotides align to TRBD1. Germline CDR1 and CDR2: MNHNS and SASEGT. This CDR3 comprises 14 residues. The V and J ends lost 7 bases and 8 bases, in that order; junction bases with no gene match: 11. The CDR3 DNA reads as TGTGCCAGCAACCTCCGGGACAGGGTGTCGGGCTACACCTTC. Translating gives CASNLRDRVSGYTF.

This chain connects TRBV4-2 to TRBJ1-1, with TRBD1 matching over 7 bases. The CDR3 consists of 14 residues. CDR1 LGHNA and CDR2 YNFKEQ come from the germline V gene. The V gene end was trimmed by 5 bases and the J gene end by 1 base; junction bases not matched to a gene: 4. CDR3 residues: CASSGDRTNTEAFF. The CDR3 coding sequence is TGTGCCAGCAGCGGGGACAGAACGAACACTGAAGCTTTCTTT.

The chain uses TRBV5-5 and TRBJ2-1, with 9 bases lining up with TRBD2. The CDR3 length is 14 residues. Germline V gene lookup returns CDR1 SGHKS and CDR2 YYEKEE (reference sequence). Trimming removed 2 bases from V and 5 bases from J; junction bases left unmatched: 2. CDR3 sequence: CASSLAGGDNEQFF. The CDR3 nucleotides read TGTGCCAGCAGCTTAGCGGGAGGTGACAATGAGCAGTTCTTC.

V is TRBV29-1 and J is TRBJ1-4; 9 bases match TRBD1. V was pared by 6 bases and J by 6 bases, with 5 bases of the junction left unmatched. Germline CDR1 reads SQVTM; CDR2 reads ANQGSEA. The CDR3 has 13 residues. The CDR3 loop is CSVGDRADEKLFF. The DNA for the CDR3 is TGCAGCGTCGGGGACAGGGCGGATGAAAAACTGTTTTTT.

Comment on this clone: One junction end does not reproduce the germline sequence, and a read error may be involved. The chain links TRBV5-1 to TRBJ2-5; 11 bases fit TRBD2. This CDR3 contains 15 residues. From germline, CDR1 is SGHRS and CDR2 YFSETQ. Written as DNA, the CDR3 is TGCGCCAGCAGCTTCGGGACTAGCGGCAAAGAGGCCCAGTACTTC. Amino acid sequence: CASSFGTSGKEAQYF.

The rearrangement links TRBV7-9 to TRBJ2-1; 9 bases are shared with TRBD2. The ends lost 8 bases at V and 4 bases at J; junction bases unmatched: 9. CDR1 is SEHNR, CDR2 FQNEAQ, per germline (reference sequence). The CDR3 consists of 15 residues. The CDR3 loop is CASLLAGASYNEQFF. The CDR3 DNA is TGTGCCAGCCTGTTAGCGGGAGCGTCTTACAATGAGCAGTTCTTC. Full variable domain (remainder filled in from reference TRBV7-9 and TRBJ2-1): DTGVSQNPRHKITKRGQNVTFRCDPISEHNRLYWYRQTLGQGPEFLTYFQNEAQLEKSRLLSDRFSAERPKGSFSTLEIQRTEQGDSAMYLCASLLAGASYNEQFFGPGTRLTVL.

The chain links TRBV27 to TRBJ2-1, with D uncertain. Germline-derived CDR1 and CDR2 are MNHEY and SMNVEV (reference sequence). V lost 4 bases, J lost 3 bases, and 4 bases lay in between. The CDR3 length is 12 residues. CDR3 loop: CASSSIYNEQFF. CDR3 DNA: TGTGCCAGCAGTTCAATCTACAATGAGCAGTTCTTC.

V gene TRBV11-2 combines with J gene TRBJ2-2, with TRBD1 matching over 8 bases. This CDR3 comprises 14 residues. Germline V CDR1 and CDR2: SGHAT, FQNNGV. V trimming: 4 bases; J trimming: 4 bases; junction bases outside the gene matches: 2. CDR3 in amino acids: CASSSTGVTGELFF. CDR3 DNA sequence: TGTGCCAGCAGCTCGACAGGGGTCACCGGGGAGCTGTTTTTT.

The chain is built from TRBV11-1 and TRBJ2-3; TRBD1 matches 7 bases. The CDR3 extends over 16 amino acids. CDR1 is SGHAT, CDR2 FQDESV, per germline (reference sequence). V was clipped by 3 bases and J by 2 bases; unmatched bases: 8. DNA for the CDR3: TGTGCCAGCAGCTTTACAGGGGCCGCCCCCACAGATACGCAGTATTTT. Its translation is CASSFTGAAPTDTQYF.

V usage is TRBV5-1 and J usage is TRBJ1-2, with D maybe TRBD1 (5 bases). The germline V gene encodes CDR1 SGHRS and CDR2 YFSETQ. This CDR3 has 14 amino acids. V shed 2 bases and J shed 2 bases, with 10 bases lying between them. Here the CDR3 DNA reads TGCGCCAGCAGCTTCGTCGGGGGGAACTATGGCTACACCTTC. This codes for CASSFVGGNYGYTF.

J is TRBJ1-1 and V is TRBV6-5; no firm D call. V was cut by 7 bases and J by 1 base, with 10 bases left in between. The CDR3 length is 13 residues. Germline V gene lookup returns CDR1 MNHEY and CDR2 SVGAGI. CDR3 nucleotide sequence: TGTGCCAGCACCCCCAGGCAGAACACTGAAGCTTTCTTT. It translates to CASTPRQNTEAFF.

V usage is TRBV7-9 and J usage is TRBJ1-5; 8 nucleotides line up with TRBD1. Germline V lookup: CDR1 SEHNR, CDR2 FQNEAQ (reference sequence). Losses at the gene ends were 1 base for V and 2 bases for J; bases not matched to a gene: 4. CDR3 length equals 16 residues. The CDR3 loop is CASSLGTGTGNQPQHF. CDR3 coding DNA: TGTGCCAGCAGCTTAGGGACAGGGACTGGCAATCAGCCCCAGCATTTT. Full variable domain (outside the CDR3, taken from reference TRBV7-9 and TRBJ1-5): DTGVSQNPRHKITKRGQNVTFRCDPISEHNRLYWYRQTLGQGPEFLTYFQNEAQLEKSRLLSDRFSAERPKGSFSTLEIQRTEQGDSAMYLCASSLGTGTGNQPQHFGDGTRLSIL.

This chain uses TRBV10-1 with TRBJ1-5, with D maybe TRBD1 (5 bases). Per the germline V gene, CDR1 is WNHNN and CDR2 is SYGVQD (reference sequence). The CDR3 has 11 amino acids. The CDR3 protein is CALGLNQPQHF. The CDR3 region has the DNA TGCGCTTTGGGGCTGAATCAGCCCCAGCATTTT.

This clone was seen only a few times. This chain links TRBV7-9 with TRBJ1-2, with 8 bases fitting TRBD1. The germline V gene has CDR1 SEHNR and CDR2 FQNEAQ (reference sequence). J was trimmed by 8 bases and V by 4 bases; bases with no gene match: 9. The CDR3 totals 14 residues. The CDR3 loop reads CASSSTDRARGYTF. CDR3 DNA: TGTGCCAGCAGCTCAACGGACAGGGCCAGAGGCTACACCTTC. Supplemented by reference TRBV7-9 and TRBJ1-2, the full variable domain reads DTGVSQNPRHKITKRGQNVTFRCDPISEHNRLYWYRQTLGQGPEFLTYFQNEAQLEKSRLLSDRFSAERPKGSFSTLEIQRTEQGDSAMYLCASSSTDRARGYTFGSGTRLTVV.

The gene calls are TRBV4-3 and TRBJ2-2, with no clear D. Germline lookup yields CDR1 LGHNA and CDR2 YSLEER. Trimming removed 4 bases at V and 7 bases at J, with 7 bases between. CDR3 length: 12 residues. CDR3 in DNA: TGCGCCAGCAGCCCTAGTATCGGGGAGCTGTTTTTT. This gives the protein CASSPSIGELFF.

The CDR3 DNA reads TGTGCCAGCAGTCGCACTAGCCGGCAAGAGACCCAGTACTTC. It codes for CASSRTSRQETQYF. The chain recombines TRBV6-1 with TRBJ2-5; D is perhaps TRBD2 (6 bases). Trimming took 5 bases from V and 2 from J, leaving 12 bases between them. The CDR3 contains 14 residues. Germline V CDR1 and CDR2: MNHNS, SASEGT.

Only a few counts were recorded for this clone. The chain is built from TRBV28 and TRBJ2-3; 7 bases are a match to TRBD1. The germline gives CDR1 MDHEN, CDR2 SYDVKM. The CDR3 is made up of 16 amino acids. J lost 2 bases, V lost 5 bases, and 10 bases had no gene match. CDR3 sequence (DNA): TGTGCCAGCAGTCTCTCCGGCACAGGGGCCACAGATACGCAGTATTTT. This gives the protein CASSLSGTGATDTQYF.

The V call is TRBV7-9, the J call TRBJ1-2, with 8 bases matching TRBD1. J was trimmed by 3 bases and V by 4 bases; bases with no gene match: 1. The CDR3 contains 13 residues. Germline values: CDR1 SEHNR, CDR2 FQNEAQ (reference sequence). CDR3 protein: CASSSTGDYGYTF. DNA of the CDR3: TGTGCCAGCAGCTCGACAGGGGACTATGGCTACACCTTC.

The CDR3 DNA reads as TGCGCCAGCAGCTTAAGGACTAGCGGGCCCTACGAGCAGTACTTC. Translated, it gives CASSLRTSGPYEQYF. This chain connects TRBV5-1 to TRBJ2-7, with 11 bases matching TRBD2. The CDR3 spans 15 residues. With 2 bases clipped from V and 2 bases from J, the junction kept 3 bases outside the gene matches. From germline, CDR1 is SGHRS and CDR2 YFSETQ.

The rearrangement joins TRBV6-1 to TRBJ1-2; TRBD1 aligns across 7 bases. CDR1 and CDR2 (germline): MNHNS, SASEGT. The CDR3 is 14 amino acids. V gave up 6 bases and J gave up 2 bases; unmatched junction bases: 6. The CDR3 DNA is TGTGCCAGCAGATCCATACAGGGGAACTATGGCTACACCTTC. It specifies CASRSIQGNYGYTF.

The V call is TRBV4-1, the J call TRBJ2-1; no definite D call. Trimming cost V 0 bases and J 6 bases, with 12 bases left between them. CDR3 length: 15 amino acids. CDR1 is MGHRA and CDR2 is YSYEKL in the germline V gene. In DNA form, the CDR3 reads TGCGCCAGCAGCCAAGATCCCGCGGATTTCAATGAGCAGTTCTTC. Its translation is CASSQDPADFNEQFF.

The CDR3 DNA is TGCGCCAGCAGCCGGACAGGCCGGGGCACTGAAGCTTTCTTT. The encoded protein is CASSRTGRGTEAFF. The chain recombines TRBV5-1 with TRBJ1-1; 7 bases agree with TRBD1. Germline trimming cut 4 bases from V and 4 bases from J; bases unmatched to any gene: 7. The CDR3 is 14 residues long. The germline gives CDR1 SGHRS, CDR2 YFSETQ.

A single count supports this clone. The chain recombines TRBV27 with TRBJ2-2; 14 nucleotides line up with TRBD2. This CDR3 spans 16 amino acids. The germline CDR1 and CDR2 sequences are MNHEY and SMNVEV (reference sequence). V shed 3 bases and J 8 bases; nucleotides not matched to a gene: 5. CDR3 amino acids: CASSLGGLAGEGELFF. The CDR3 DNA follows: TGTGCCAGCAGTTTGGGGGGACTAGCGGGAGAAGGGGAGCTGTTTTTT.

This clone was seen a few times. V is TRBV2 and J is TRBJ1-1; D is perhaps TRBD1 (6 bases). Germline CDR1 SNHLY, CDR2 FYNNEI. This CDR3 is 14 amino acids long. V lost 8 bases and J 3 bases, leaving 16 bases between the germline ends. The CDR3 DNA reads TGTGCCAGCGACGAGTTTGAGGGGGACACTGAAGCTTTCTTT. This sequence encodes CASDEFEGDTEAFF.

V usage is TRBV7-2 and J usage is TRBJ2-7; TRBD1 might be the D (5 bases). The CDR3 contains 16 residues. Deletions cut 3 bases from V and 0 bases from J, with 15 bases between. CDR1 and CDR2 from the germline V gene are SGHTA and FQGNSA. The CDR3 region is CASSLGGGRVSYEQYF. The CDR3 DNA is TGTGCCAGCAGCTTGGGCGGCGGCAGGGTCTCCTACGAGCAGTACTTC.

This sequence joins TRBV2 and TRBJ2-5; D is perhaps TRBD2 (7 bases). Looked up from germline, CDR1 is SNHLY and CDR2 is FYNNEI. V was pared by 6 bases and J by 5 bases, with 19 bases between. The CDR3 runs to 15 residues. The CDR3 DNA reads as TGTGCCAGCAGAGAGGGGGGGACTATTCTGGAGACCCAGTACTTC. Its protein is CASREGGTILETQYF.

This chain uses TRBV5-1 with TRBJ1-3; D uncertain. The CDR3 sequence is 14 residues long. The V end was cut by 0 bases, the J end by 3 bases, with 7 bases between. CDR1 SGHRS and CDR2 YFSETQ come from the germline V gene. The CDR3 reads CASSLGGDGNTIYF. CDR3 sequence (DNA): TGCGCCAGCAGCTTGGGCGGTGATGGAAACACCATATATTTT.

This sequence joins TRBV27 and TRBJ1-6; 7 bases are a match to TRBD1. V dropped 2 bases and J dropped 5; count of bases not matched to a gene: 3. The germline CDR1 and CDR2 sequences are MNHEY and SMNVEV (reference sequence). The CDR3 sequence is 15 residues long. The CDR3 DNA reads TGTGCCAGCAGTTTAGCCGGGACAGATAATTCACCCCTCCACTTT. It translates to CASSLAGTDNSPLHF.